These 27 T cell receptor beta chains were all obtained from the same sample, sequenced in a study of circulating tumor DNA in untreated peripheral T-cell lymphoma. TCRdb's copy holds only in-frame clones and misses some; the assay was immunoSEQ multiplex PCR. The sample holds thousands of clones; around 66% are singletons and the top ten take 45% to 60%. The sequenced sample was tumor tissue. These receptors were taken from a human donor with peripheral T-cell lymphoma.

The count of this clone is one. The chain couples TRBV6-8 to TRBJ2-7, with D possibly being TRBD2 (6 bases). This CDR3 has 12 residues. Trimming cost V 7 bases and J 3 bases, with 10 bases left between them. In germline, CDR1 is MNHGY, CDR2 SAAAGT. The CDR3 coding sequence is TGTGCCAGCAAGTGGGGAGGCTACGAGCAGTACTTC. Amino acids: CASKWGGYEQYF.

The gene calls are TRBV5-1 and TRBJ2-1; TRBD2 agrees at 10 bases. The CDR3 consists of 16 residues. V shed 4 bases and J 5 bases; nucleotides not matched to a gene: 9. The germline V gene encodes CDR1 SGHRS and CDR2 YFSETQ. The chain's CDR3 is CASSGKNSGRDNEQFF. CDR3 nucleotide sequence: TGCGCCAGCAGCGGAAAGAACAGCGGGAGGGACAATGAGCAGTTCTTC.

The chain joins TRBV9 to TRBJ2-3; 9 bases align to TRBD2. Germline-derived CDR1 and CDR2 are SGDLS and YYNGEE. The J segment lost 3 bases and the V segment lost 5 bases, leaving 13 bases of the junction unmatched. The CDR3 length is 17 residues. The CDR3 protein is CASSEALAGVRTDTQYF. The DNA of the CDR3 is TGTGCCAGCAGTGAAGCGTTAGCGGGAGTCAGAACAGATACGCAGTATTTT.

The chain has TRBV29-1 and TRBJ2-3; D is ambiguous. Germline loops: CDR1 SQVTM, CDR2 ANQGSEA. Trimming left V 3 bases short and J 0 bases short, with 7 bases between. The CDR3 loop spans 13 amino acids. CDR3 DNA sequence: TGCAGCGTTGAGGCAGGAAGCACAGATACGCAGTATTTT. Translation gives CSVEAGSTDTQYF.

This clone has more than one count but fewer than ten. V and J are TRBV10-2 and TRBJ2-1; D unresolved. Between the trimmed V and J ends, which lost 3 bases and 2 bases, there was a span of 8 bases. Looked up from germline, CDR1 is WSHSY and CDR2 is SAAADI. The CDR3 has 14 amino acids. CDR3 region: CASSDRSPYNEQFF. The CDR3 DNA reads TGCGCCAGCAGTGATCGGAGCCCCTACAATGAGCAGTTCTTC.

The chain couples TRBV18 to TRBJ1-1, with D possibly TRBD1 on 5 matching bases. V lost 2 bases and J 0 bases, leaving 13 bases between the germline ends. Per germline, CDR1 KGHSH and CDR2 LQKENI. The CDR3 runs to 16 residues. The CDR3 spells CASSPRGWGMNTEAFF. The CDR3 DNA is TGTGCCAGCTCACCAAGGGGCTGGGGTATGAACACTGAAGCTTTCTTT.

Only a few counts were recorded for this clone. The genes are TRBV6-8 and TRBJ2-1, with D tentatively TRBD1 (5 bases). Germline lookup yields CDR1 MNHGY and CDR2 SAAAGT. This CDR3 contains 15 residues. V lost 6 bases and J 0 bases, leaving 12 bases between the germline ends. The CDR3 sequence: CASSPGLYSYNEQFF. The CDR3 DNA reads TGTGCCAGCAGCCCAGGGTTATACTCCTACAATGAGCAGTTCTTC.

The chain recombines TRBV23-1 with TRBJ2-3; D perhaps matches TRBD1 (6 bases). TRBV23-1 is identified as an open reading frame with a role that is uncertain. The CDR3 is made up of 15 amino acids. Trimming pared 6 bases from V and 5 bases from J, leaving 18 bases between. The CDR3 region has the DNA TGCGCCAGCAGCCAAGACCCGAACAGGGTAGATACGCAGTATTTT. Amino acid sequence: CASSQDPNRVDTQYF.

This clone was picked up a small number of times. The J gene is TRBJ2-1, the V gene TRBV6-8; weak D call: TRBD1 (6 bases). The CDR3 covers 14 residues. The germline V and J ends were trimmed by 5 bases and 4 bases, with 12 bases remaining between them. Germline V gene lookup returns CDR1 MNHGY and CDR2 SAAAGT. The CDR3, as DNA: TGTGCCAGCAGTACCTCGGACAGATACAATGAGCAGTTCTTC. Translating it yields CASSTSDRYNEQFF.

This chain connects TRBV19 to TRBJ1-3; 9 positions agree with TRBD1. Losses at the gene ends were 6 bases for V and 5 bases for J; bases not matched to a gene: 2. Germline assignment: CDR1 LNHDA and CDR2 SQIVND (reference sequence). The CDR3 totals 13 residues. CDR3 amino acids: CASRGTGRNTIYF. The CDR3 DNA reads as TGTGCCAGTAGGGGGACAGGGAGAAACACCATATATTTT.

The V call is TRBV9, the J call TRBJ2-1; 9 bases align to TRBD2. The germline gives CDR1 SGDLS, CDR2 YYNGEE. Trimming cost V 5 bases and J 9 bases; bases outside gene matches: 9. The CDR3 runs 14 residues. The CDR3 DNA is TGTGCCAGCAGTGACAGCGGGAGGTCCCCTGAGCAGTTCTTC. As protein: CASSDSGRSPEQFF.

V usage is TRBV7-6 and J usage is TRBJ2-2; TRBD2 matches 7 bases. The CDR3 spans 15 residues. The V segment lost 5 bases and the J segment 5 bases; nucleotides outside the gene matches: 8. Germline-derived CDR1 and CDR2 are SGHVS and FNYEAQ. The CDR3: CASSPGLLITGELFF. For the CDR3, the DNA is TGTGCCAGCAGCCCGGGACTATTAATTACCGGGGAGCTGTTTTTT.

This clone occurred a few times. This chain connects TRBV18 to TRBJ2-5, with D possibly matching TRBD1 (6 bases). V was trimmed by 5 bases and J by 7 bases, leaving 11 bases between them. Germline V gives CDR1 KGHSH, CDR2 LQKENI. The CDR3 is 12 residues long. For the CDR3, the DNA is TGTGCCAGCTCAGCACAACAGGGGACCCAGTACTTC. This encodes CASSAQQGTQYF.

The chain links TRBV19 to TRBJ1-2; D is ambiguous. This CDR3 is built from 14 residues. Germline CDR1 and CDR2: LNHDA and SQIVND (reference sequence). Trimming took 0 bases from V and 3 from J, leaving 8 bases between them. The CDR3 sequence is CASSIERVHYGYTF. CDR3 nucleotide sequence: TGTGCCAGTAGTATAGAGAGGGTTCACTATGGCTACACCTTC.

This clone was observed a handful of times. The CDR3 nucleotides are TGTGCCAGCAGCCCACTCCCCGGGACAGGGGTCCTCCAAGAGACCCAGTACTTC. Translating it yields CASSPLPGTGVLQETQYF. The chain has TRBV7-5 and TRBJ2-5; the table calls TRBD1, which could not be checked here. TRBV7-5 corresponds to a pseudogene. CDR3 length: 18 residues.

This rearrangement joins TRBV5-1 to TRBJ2-5, with D possibly TRBD2 on 6 matching bases. The CDR3 contains 15 residues. The germline V gene encodes CDR1 SGHRS and CDR2 YFSETQ. Between the trimmed V and J ends, which lost 0 bases and 4 bases, there was a span of 13 bases. In DNA form, the CDR3 reads TGCGCCAGCAGCTTGGCCAGCCAGGAGGGAGAGACCCAGTACTTC. Translating gives CASSLASQEGETQYF.

The chain employs TRBV29-1 and TRBJ2-5; D tentatively fits TRBD1 or TRBD2 (6 bases each). Germline CDR1 reads SQVTM; CDR2 reads ANQGSEA. Trimming took 4 bases from V and 5 from J, leaving 14 bases between them. The CDR3 covers 13 residues. CDR3 coding DNA: TGCAGCGTTGTAGGGGGGATTGCGGAGACCCAGTACTTC. This gives the protein CSVVGGIAETQYF.

The rearrangement links TRBV11-3 to TRBJ2-1, with 7 bases matching TRBD2. The junction had 11 bases not matched to a gene; V was cut back by 3 bases and J by 3 bases. The CDR3 totals 17 residues. Per germline, CDR1 SGHNT and CDR2 YENEEA. In nucleotides, the CDR3 is TGTGCCAGCAGCTTGGGTCTGTCGAGCGGGGACTACAATGAGCAGTTCTTC. This translates into CASSLGLSSGDYNEQFF.

This clone has more than one count but fewer than ten. The genes are TRBV6-8 and TRBJ2-5; 7 bases match TRBD2. CDR1 is MNHGY and CDR2 is SAAAGT in the germline V gene. This CDR3 region has 14 residues. J was trimmed by 0 bases and V by 10 bases; bases with no gene match: 8. The CDR3 reads CATKPSGNQETQYF. CDR3 bases: TGTGCCACCAAGCCCAGCGGGAACCAAGAGACCCAGTACTTC.

This clone was observed a few times. The rearrangement links TRBV6-8 to TRBJ2-3, with D unresolved. The V and J ends lost 4 bases and 4 bases respectively, with 6 bases between them. The CDR3 is 12 residues long. The germline V gene encodes CDR1 MNHGY and CDR2 SAAAGT. The CDR3 DNA reads as TGTGCCAGCAGTTCCGACCCAGATACGCAGTATTTT. It specifies CASSSDPDTQYF.

The genes are TRBV6-8 and TRBJ2-5; D gene ambiguous. Trimming shortened V by 7 bases and J by 4 bases, and 10 bases separated the two germline ends. This CDR3 region has 12 residues. Per the germline V gene, CDR1 is MNHGY and CDR2 is SAAAGT. The CDR3 DNA reads as TGTGCCAGCACGGTAAACAGAGAGACCCAGTACTTC. It translates to CASTVNRETQYF.

The chain uses TRBV29-1 and TRBJ2-5; D is possibly TRBD1 (5 bases). Per the germline V gene, CDR1 is SQVTM and CDR2 is ANQGSEA. V was trimmed by 6 bases and J by 1 base, leaving 15 bases between them. This CDR3 has 14 residues. The CDR3, as DNA: TGCAGCGTCGTAATCGACAGCCTCCAAGAGACCCAGTACTTC. This gives the protein CSVVIDSLQETQYF. Supplemented by reference TRBV29-1 and TRBJ2-5, the full variable domain reads SAVISQKPSRDICQRGTSLTIQCQVDSQVTMMFWYRQQPGQSLTLIATANQGSEATYESGFVIDKFPISRPNLTFSTLTVSNMSPEDSSIYLCSVVIDSLQETQYFGPGTRLLVL.

This sequence joins TRBV5-1 and TRBJ2-3; 8 positions agree with TRBD2. CDR3 length equals 14 residues. Germline V gene data show CDR1 as SGHRS and CDR2 as YFSETQ. V shed 4 bases, J shed 3 bases, and the junction held 4 bases outside the gene matches. In DNA form, the CDR3 reads TGCGCCAGCAGCAAAACTAGCGGAACAGATACGCAGTATTTT. Amino acids: CASSKTSGTDTQYF. The full variable domain, rest sourced from reference TRBV5-1 and TRBJ2-3, is KAGVTQTPRYLIKTRGQQVTLSCSPISGHRSVSWYQQTPGQGLQFLFEYFSETQRNKGNFPGRFSGRQFSNSRSEMNVSTLELGDSALYLCASSKTSGTDTQYFGPGTRLTVL.

As DNA, the CDR3 is TGTGCTGGACGTATGCAAAACACCGGGGAGCTGTTTTTT. Its translation is CAGRMQNTGELFF. This chain joins TRBV12-5 and TRBJ2-2, with D uncertain. This CDR3 comprises 13 residues. V dropped 11 bases and J dropped 2 bases, with 12 bases sitting between them. Per germline, CDR1 LGHNT and CDR2 FRNRAP.

About this clone: The junction differs from germline at one of its ends, possibly a read error. This chain joins TRBV6-8 and TRBJ2-7; the match to TRBD2 covers 8 bases. Germline assignment: CDR1 MNHGY and CDR2 SAAAGT. The CDR3 runs 20 residues. The CDR3 DNA reads TGTGCCAGCAGTGACTCCAATGGACTAGCCCCCATAAAACAATACTACGAGCAGTACTTC. This sequence encodes CASSDSNGLAPIKQYYEQYF.

This clone was recorded once. J is TRBJ2-3 and V is TRBV28, with TRBD2 identical over 13 bases. The germline V gene has CDR1 MDHEN and CDR2 SYDVKM. The CDR3 is 14 residues long. V dropped 9 bases and J dropped 3; count of bases not matched to a gene: 3. CDR3 sequence: CASRTSGRTDTQYF. For the CDR3, the DNA is TGTGCCAGTCGGACTAGCGGGAGAACAGATACGCAGTATTTT.

The rearrangement uses TRBV7-6 and TRBJ2-5; tentative D call: TRBD2 (5 bases). Trimming removed 0 bases at V and 4 bases at J, with 9 bases between. The CDR3 runs to 14 residues. Germline V CDR1 and CDR2: SGHVS, FNYEAQ. The CDR3 here is CASSLAGVVETQYF. In DNA form, the CDR3 reads TGTGCCAGCAGCTTAGCGGGAGTGGTAGAGACCCAGTACTTC. Together with reference TRBV7-6 and TRBJ2-5, the CDR3 gives the full variable domain: GAGVSQSPRYKVTKRGQDVALRCDPISGHVSLYWYRQALGQGPEFLTYFNYEAQQDKSGLPNDRFSAERPEGSISTLTIQRTEQRDSAMYRCASSLAGVVETQYFGPGTRLLVL.